Listed below are T cell receptor beta chains from one sample, sequenced in a study of blood T cell repertoires in COVID-19. Clones were sequenced by immunoSEQ multiplex PCR, and TCRdb holds only the in-frame ones, with some missing. The sample yields around 200,000 clones, approximately 90% seen once. The sample was peripheral blood. These receptors came from a man aged 50-60 years with acute or convalescent COVID-19. CDR3s include the opening cysteine and the closing phenylalanine or tryptophan. The D gene is left open where the match is weak. Some rows have no size entry. The others give once, few or many, or a class for an expanded clone.

clone_size j_call cdr3_length v_call d_call cdr3_nt cdr3_aa
. TRBJ2-1 18 TRBV18 . TGTGCCAGCTCACCGGCCTTTGGGCCGGGAATAGGCTACAATGAGCAGTTCTTC CASSPAFGPGIGYNEQFF
. TRBJ1-3 17 TRBV6-1 . TGTGCCAGCAGTGATGGCCAGGCGCCATTCTCTGGAAACACCATATATTTT CASSDGQAPFSGNTIYF
. TRBJ2-5 16 TRBV7-6 TRBD2 TGTGCCAGCAGCCCCCAGTCGGGGGGGCTGGGGGAGACCCAGTACTTC CASSPQSGGLGETQYF
few TRBJ2-1 16 TRBV24-1 TRBD1 TGTGCCACCAGTGATAAGGGGGACAGGCCTCTCGGTGAGCAGTTCTTC CATSDKGDRPLGEQFF
. TRBJ2-3 15 TRBV24-1 TRBD1 TGTGCCACCAGTGATCCAGGGGGTATAACAGATACGCAGTATTTT CATSDPGGITDTQYF
once TRBJ1-2 14 TRBV6-1 . TGTGCCAGCAGAGAAGGACATCTTAACTATGGCTACACCTTC CASREGHLNYGYTF
. TRBJ2-7 14 TRBV4-1 . TGCGCCAGCAGCCCGGTCGGGGGATACTACGAGCAGTACTTC CASSPVGGYYEQYF
. TRBJ1-1 14 TRBV5-1 . TGCGCCAGCAGCCTCACCGCAGGGCCCACTGAAGCTTTCTTT CASSLTAGPTEAFF
once TRBJ1-5 14 TRBV6-5 . TGTGCCAGCAGTCGGGAAAGTAGCAATCAGCCCCAGCATTTT CASSRESSNQPQHF
. TRBJ2-7 16 TRBV7-9 . TGTGCCAGCAGCTCCCACAGGGTAGCCCCTATCTACGAGCAGTACTTC CASSSHRVAPIYEQYF
. TRBJ2-7 15 TRBV7-9 TRBD2 TGTGCCAGCAGCTTAGGGCTAGCGGGGGTGTCCGAGCAGTACTTC CASSLGLAGVSEQYF
. TRBJ2-3 15 TRBV15 TRBD2 TGTGCCACCAGCAGAGATCTAGCGGCTCCAGATACGCAGTATTTT CATSRDLAAPDTQYF
. TRBJ1-4 15 TRBV5-1 . TGCGCCAGCAGCTTGCCCCCCCCCGTGGGGCAGGAATTGTTTTTT CASSLPPPVGQELFF
. TRBJ1-3 15 TRBV5-8 . TGTGCCAGCGGCCCGAGTGACAGCTCTGGAAACACCATATATTTT CASGPSDSSGNTIYF
few TRBJ1-1 17 TRBV21-1 . TGTGCCAGCAGCAAAGGATACGGGGGTTCCATGAACACTGAAGCTTTCTTT CASSKGYGGSMNTEAFF
. TRBJ2-7 15 TRBV27 TRBD1 TGTGCCAGCAGTTCGCGGACAGGGGAACGGTACGAGCAGTACTTC CASSSRTGERYEQYF
. TRBJ1-5 13 TRBV6-5 . TGTGCCAGCAGACTCACCAGGGATCAGCCCCAGCATTTT CASRLTRDQPQHF
once TRBJ1-6 13 TRBV18 . TGTGCCAGCTCACAGGGGGGGGATTCACCCCTCCACTTT CASSQGGDSPLHF
. TRBJ1-5 15 TRBV27 . TGTGCCAGCAGGCTACAGGGAAATAGCAATCAGCCCCAGCATTTT CASRLQGNSNQPQHF
. TRBJ2-2 13 TRBV11-2 . TGTGCCAGCAGGCACAGGGTTGCCGGGGAGCTGTTTTTT CASRHRVAGELFF
. TRBJ2-7 15 TRBV2 TRBD1 TGTGCCAGCAGTGCCCCCGGGACAGTTCACAACGAGCAGTACTTC CASSAPGTVHNEQYF
. TRBJ1-3 15 TRBV27 . TGTGCCAGCAGTTTAAGTCCGGGAGAGCAGTACACCATATATTTT CASSLSPGEQYTIYF
. TRBJ1-1 15 TRBV18 . TGTGCCAGCTCACCCCCAACAGGTACGAACACTGAAGCTTTCTTT CASSPPTGTNTEAFF
. TRBJ1-2 14 TRBV18 . TGTGCCAGCTCACTTACGGGATCCGACTATGGCTACACCTTC CASSLTGSDYGYTF
once TRBJ1-5 14 TRBV25-1 TRBD1 TGTGCCAGCAGTAGACAGGGGGTTGGTCAGCCCCAGCATTTT CASSRQGVGQPQHF
. TRBJ1-2 16 TRBV2 TRBD1 TGTGCCAGCAGTCCTCCGGGACAGGGGGCAAGATATGGCTACACCTTC CASSPPGQGARYGYTF
. TRBJ2-1 12 TRBV7-9 . TGTGCCCTGCATAGCGGCAGCGATGAGCAGTTCTTC CALHSGSDEQFF
few TRBJ2-1 14 TRBV18 TRBD1 TGTGCCAGCTCACCCCCGGGACAGTACAATGAGCAGTTCTTC CASSPPGQYNEQFF
. TRBJ2-3 14 TRBV19 . TGTGCCAGTAGTAGTAGCGGAGGGGCAGATACGCAGTATTTT CASSSSGGADTQYF
. TRBJ1-3 14 TRBV2 TRBD1 TGTGCCAGTTACCCAGGACAGGGCGGAAACACCATATATTTT CASYPGQGGNTIYF
. TRBJ2-3 14 TRBV19 TRBD2 TGTGCCAGTAAGGCTAGCGGGGAAGGAGATACGCAGTATTTT CASKASGEGDTQYF
. TRBJ1-3 12 TRBV5-6 . TGTGCCAGCAGTTCAGGAGGGGACACCATATATTTT CASSSGGDTIYF
. TRBJ1-1 14 TRBV15 . TGTGCCACCAGCAGGGAGGGAAGGGGCACTGAAGCTTTCTTT CATSREGRGTEAFF
. TRBJ1-5 15 TRBV15 . TGTGCCACCAGCAGACCGGGGGGGGGCAATCAGCCCCAGCATTTT CATSRPGGGNQPQHF
. TRBJ1-4 11 TRBV20-1 TRBD1 TGCAGCGGACAGGGCGATGAAAAACTGTTTTTT CSGQGDEKLFF
. TRBJ1-1 14 TRBV6-2/TRBV6-3 . TGTGCCAGCAGTCGGGGAGGGGGGGACACTGAAGCTTTCTTT CASSRGGGDTEAFF
. TRBJ2-7 14 TRBV6-6 . TGTGCCAGCAGGGAACCAGGTGGAAAGTACGAGCAGTACTTC CASREPGGKYEQYF
. TRBJ2-1 18 TRBV27 TRBD2 TGTGCCAGCAGTACGGGACTAGCGGGGGGCAGGGCCTACAATGAGCAGTTCTTC CASSTGLAGGRAYNEQFF
. TRBJ1-2 13 TRBV28 TRBD1 TGTGCCAGCAGCTGGCAGGGGGCAAGTGGCTACACCTTC CASSWQGASGYTF
once TRBJ2-7 13 TRBV3-1/TRBV3-2 TRBD2 TGTGCCAGCAGCCCGGGAGGGAGGTACGAGCAGTACTTC CASSPGGRYEQYF
. TRBJ2-5 14 TRBV5-1 . TGCGCCAGCAGCTTGGTACAGGGAAGAGAGACCCAGTACTTC CASSLVQGRETQYF
. TRBJ1-5 16 TRBV15 . TGTGCCACCAGCAGATCAACAGATTCGGGCAATCAGCCCCAGCATTTT CATSRSTDSGNQPQHF
. TRBJ1-1 15 TRBV6-5 TRBD1 TGTGCCAGCAGTTACGACAGGGCGGGGAACACTGAAGCTTTCTTT CASSYDRAGNTEAFF
. TRBJ1-1 18 TRBV6-6 TRBD1 TGTGCCAGCAGTCAAAAGACCGGACAGGGGAGTATGCGCACTGAAGCTTTCTTT CASSQKTGQGSMRTEAFF
once TRBJ1-2 15 TRBV6-5 . TGTGCCAGCAGTCCCAGGCAGGGCACGTTTCGGGGCTACACCTTC CASSPRQGTFRGYTF
. TRBJ2-1 17 TRBV5-1 TRBD2 TGCGCCAGCAGCCCCTTAGCGGGGGGATACGGGTACAATGAGCAGTTCTTC CASSPLAGGYGYNEQFF
. TRBJ2-7 15 TRBV5-5 . TGTGCCAGCAGCTTGATCCTAGCCCCTTCTGGCGAGCAGTACTTC CASSLILAPSGEQYF
. TRBJ2-7 15 TRBV5-5 TRBD2 TGTGCCAGCAGCTCAACCGGGACTAGCGGGCGCGAGCAGTACTTC CASSSTGTSGREQYF
. TRBJ2-3 15 TRBV6-5 . TGTGCCAGCAGCTTCAGGACGGGGGGCTCGGATACGCAGTATTTT CASSFRTGGSDTQYF
. TRBJ2-7 14 TRBV5-4 . TGTGCCAGCACAATTGGACGGGACTCCTACGAGCAGTACTTC CASTIGRDSYEQYF
. TRBJ1-1 14 TRBV30 . TGTGCCTGGGGGGAACAGTTGGTTAACACTGAAGCTTTCTTT CAWGEQLVNTEAFF
. TRBJ2-1 15 TRBV5-1 TRBD2 TGCGCCAGCAGCCCGACTAGCGGTGCCTACAATGAGCAGTTCTTC CASSPTSGAYNEQFF
. TRBJ2-2 15 TRBV5-6 . TGTGCCAGCAGCTTGACAGGTCTAGGCACCGGGGAGCTGTTTTTT CASSLTGLGTGELFF
. TRBJ2-1 18 TRBV6-1 TRBD2 TGTGCCAGCAGTGAGCGGGGGGGCCTTGGAGTCCCCTACAATGAGCAGTTCTTC CASSERGGLGVPYNEQFF
few TRBJ1-5 16 TRBV5-6 TRBD1 TGTGCCAGCAGCTTTAATGACAGGGTACGCAATCAGCCCCAGCATTTT CASSFNDRVRNQPQHF
. TRBJ2-3 13 TRBV24-1 . TGTGCCACCAGTGATTCTCCCTCCGATACGCAGTATTTT CATSDSPSDTQYF
. TRBJ1-3 17 TRBV15 . TGTGCCACCAGCAGAGATCTCGACTCAAGCTCTGGAAACACCATATATTTT CATSRDLDSSSGNTIYF
. TRBJ1-5 13 TRBV18 . TGTGCCAGCTCACCCGGGGAAAATCAGCCCCAGCATTTT CASSPGENQPQHF
. TRBJ2-3 18 TRBV5-1 . TGCGCCAGCAGCTTGGCCATGGTAGCGAGGATAGGCACAGATACGCAGTATTTT CASSLAMVARIGTDTQYF